These 21 T cell receptor beta chains were all obtained from the same sample, sequenced in a study of shared clonotypes between healthy human individuals. TCRdb's copy holds only in-frame clones and misses some; the assay was immunoSEQ multiplex PCR. This table has roughly 1.5 million clones, 95% to 99% appearing once. The sequenced material came from naive CD4+ T cells sorted from blood. As to subset: CD45RA+ positively selected. The receptors derive from a man aged 25-45 years in good health.

The V and J genes are TRBV2 and TRBJ1-2; possible D gene TRBD1, 6 bases. Germline V gene data show CDR1 as SNHLY and CDR2 as FYNNEI. V was pared by 8 bases and J by 4 bases, with 17 bases between. CDR3 length equals 14 residues. CDR3 DNA sequence: TGTGCCAGCTCTTCCGACAGGCCGGCCTATGGCTACACCTTC. Protein: CASSSDRPAYGYTF.

J is TRBJ1-1 and V is TRBV27; 7 bases match TRBD1. The CDR3 is 14 residues long. CDR1 MNHEY and CDR2 SMNVEV come from the germline V gene (reference sequence). With 3 bases clipped from V and 7 bases from J, the junction kept 8 bases outside the gene matches. The CDR3 nucleotides read TGTGCCAGCAGTTTTGCAGGGGGGTTCGTTGAAGCTTTCTTT. It encodes CASSFAGGFVEAFF.

This chain joins TRBV19 and TRBJ1-2; D unclear. This CDR3 has 12 amino acids. The V gene lost 5 bases and the J gene lost 8 bases, with 12 bases spanning the gap. CDR1 and CDR2 from the germline V gene are LNHDA and SQIVND (reference sequence). The CDR3 loop reads CASSAQSLGYTF. The CDR3 coding sequence is TGTGCCAGTAGTGCTCAGAGCCTCGGCTACACCTTC.

The chain uses TRBV9 and TRBJ2-7, with D tentatively TRBD1 (6 bases). Germline-derived CDR1 and CDR2 are SGDLS and YYNGEE. V was pared by 5 bases and J by 2 bases, with 11 bases between. This CDR3 spans 13 amino acids. The CDR3 region is CASRTGNPYEQYF. DNA of the CDR3: TGTGCCAGCAGAACAGGGAACCCCTACGAGCAGTACTTC.

V and J are TRBV2 and TRBJ2-2; 11 nucleotides agree with TRBD2. The CDR3 runs to 16 residues. J gave up 7 bases and V 3 bases, and 7 bases lay outside the gene matches. Germline CDR1 is SNHLY and CDR2 is FYNNEI. CDR3 sequence: CASSEEGLAGGGELFF. CDR3 coding DNA: TGTGCCAGCAGTGAGGAGGGGCTAGCGGGAGGCGGGGAGCTGTTTTTT.

This chain connects TRBV2 to TRBJ2-4, with D uncertain. Trimming left V 7 bases short and J 7 bases short, with 17 bases between. The germline V gene has CDR1 SNHLY and CDR2 FYNNEI. This CDR3 has 14 amino acids. The CDR3 loop reads CASKPNPSDNIQYF. Written as DNA, the CDR3 is TGTGCCAGCAAACCCAACCCCTCGGACAACATTCAGTACTTC.

The chain uses TRBV6-1 and TRBJ2-1, with a weak D call TRBD2 (6 bases). The length of the CDR3 is 16 residues. The germline V and J ends were trimmed by 1 base and 2 bases, with 12 bases remaining between them. Germline V gene sequence: CDR1 MNHNS, CDR2 SASEGT. In nucleotides, the CDR3 is TGTGCCAGCAGTGAAGAATTGCGGGGACCCTACAATGAGCAGTTCTTC. Amino acid sequence: CASSEELRGPYNEQFF.

V is TRBV28 and J is TRBJ1-2, with a weak D call TRBD1 (5 bases). Trimming took 5 bases from V and 5 from J, leaving 12 bases between them. The CDR3 extends over 13 amino acids. Germline V gene data show CDR1 as MDHEN and CDR2 as SYDVKM. CDR3 protein: CASSGQEGYGYTF. In DNA form, the CDR3 reads TGTGCCAGCAGTGGGCAGGAGGGGTATGGCTACACCTTC.

The rearrangement links TRBV5-5 to TRBJ2-1; 7 nucleotides agree with TRBD2. V was pared by 0 bases and J by 7 bases, with 7 bases of the junction left unmatched. Germline lookup yields CDR1 SGHKS and CDR2 YYEKEE (reference sequence). This CDR3 is built from 15 residues. The CDR3 nucleotides read TGTGCCAGCAGCTTGGCCCTAGCGGCCAGGAATGAGCAGTTCTTC. Protein: CASSLALAARNEQFF.

This clone appeared a single time. The chain joins TRBV5-1 to TRBJ2-2; 7 nucleotides line up with TRBD1. V shed 3 bases, J shed 7 bases, and the junction held 9 bases outside the gene matches. CDR1 SGHRS and CDR2 YFSETQ come from the germline V gene. The CDR3 contains 15 residues. CDR3 in DNA: TGCGCCAGCAGCTGGGACAGTGGAACATACGGGGAGCTGTTTTTT. Protein sequence: CASSWDSGTYGELFF.

The chain has TRBV7-8 and TRBJ2-3; D might be TRBD2 (5 bases). Deletions cut 7 bases from V and 6 bases from J, with 23 bases between. The CDR3 sequence is 16 residues long. CDR1 is SGHVS, CDR2 FQNEAQ, per germline. CDR3 bases: TGTGCCAGCAATCCTGCCCACGCGGTTAGGAGGGATACGCAGTATTTT. It is translated as CASNPAHAVRRDTQYF.

This chain uses TRBV28 with TRBJ2-7; 13 bases map to TRBD2. The J segment lost 5 bases and the V segment lost 6 bases, leaving 10 bases of the junction unmatched. This CDR3 contains 16 residues. Per the germline V gene, CDR1 is MDHEN and CDR2 is SYDVKM. The CDR3 bases are TGTGCCAGCAGCTCACCATGGACTAGCGGGAGAAACGAGCAGTACTTC. Amino acids: CASSSPWTSGRNEQYF.

With respect to this clone: The same CDR3 can be traced to other DNA sequences in this sample. V usage is TRBV7-2 and J usage is TRBJ2-5; D unclear. Germline V gene sequence: CDR1 SGHTA, CDR2 FQGNSA. Trimming shortened V by 1 base and J by 2 bases, and 8 bases separated the two germline ends. The length of the CDR3 is 14 residues. This chain's CDR3 is CASSLVWQQETQYF. The CDR3 DNA sequence: TGTGCCAGCAGCTTAGTGTGGCAACAAGAGACCCAGTACTTC.

The rearrangement joins TRBV9 to TRBJ2-1, with 10 bases fitting TRBD1. V shed 4 bases and J 4 bases; nucleotides not matched to a gene: 17. This CDR3 contains 19 residues. CDR1 and CDR2 from the germline V gene are SGDLS and YYNGEE. CDR3 protein: CASSPVIPGTGVSYNEQFF. The CDR3 DNA follows: TGTGCCAGCAGCCCCGTAATACCCGGGACAGGGGTTTCGTACAATGAGCAGTTCTTC.

The chain links TRBV28 to TRBJ2-7; possibly TRBD1 for D (6 bases). There are 14 residues in the CDR3. V lost 5 bases, J lost 7 bases, and 18 bases lay in between. Germline CDR1 is MDHEN and CDR2 is SYDVKM. CDR3 nucleotide sequence: TGTGCCAGCAGTCCCCCCGGACAGTCCGTGGAGCAGTACTTC. Translation: CASSPPGQSVEQYF. Together with reference TRBV28 and TRBJ2-7, the CDR3 gives the full variable domain: DVKVTQSSRYLVKRTGEKVFLECVQDMDHENMFWYRQDPGLGLRLIYFSYDVKMKEKGDIPEGYSVSREKKERFSLILESASTNQTSMYLCASSPPGQSVEQYFGPGTRLTVT.

Concerning this clone itself: Other DNA sequences of this sample code for an identical CDR3. This chain joins TRBV5-1 and TRBJ2-1; 8 bases are shared with TRBD1. Germline V lookup: CDR1 SGHRS, CDR2 YFSETQ. This CDR3 has 15 amino acids. V dropped 3 bases and J dropped 0; count of bases not matched to a gene: 2. The CDR3 DNA reads as TGCGCCAGCAGCTCCGGACAGGGCTCCTACAATGAGCAGTTCTTC. Residues: CASSSGQGSYNEQFF.

The chain joins TRBV6-1 to TRBJ1-1; maybe TRBD1 (5 bases). The ends were cut back, 1 base at V and 4 bases at J, with 13 bases in the middle. This CDR3 is 15 amino acids long. Germline V gene data show CDR1 as MNHNS and CDR2 as SASEGT. Here the CDR3 reads CASSEVTGVGTEAFF. CDR3 nucleotides: TGTGCCAGCAGTGAAGTTACGGGGGTCGGCACTGAAGCTTTCTTT.

The chain is built from TRBV27 and TRBJ2-2, with 7 bases fitting TRBD1. Per germline, CDR1 MNHEY and CDR2 SMNVEV (reference sequence). The CDR3 length is 17 residues. The junction had 7 bases not matched to a gene; V was cut back by 2 bases and J by 1 base. CDR3 sequence: CASSLRTGVKNTGELFF. CDR3 nucleotides: TGTGCCAGCAGTTTACGAACAGGGGTTAAGAACACCGGGGAGCTGTTTTTT.

The chain recombines TRBV30 with TRBJ1-1, with 7 bases identical to TRBD1. The CDR3 is 15 amino acids. V was clipped by 0 bases and J by 5 bases; unmatched bases: 9. From germline, CDR1 is GTSNPN and CDR2 SVGIG (reference sequence). This CDR3 reads CAWSVETGLWTEAFF. CDR3 bases: TGTGCCTGGAGTGTAGAGACAGGGTTGTGGACTGAAGCTTTCTTT.

This chain links TRBV9 with TRBJ2-7; D may be TRBD2 (5 bases). Germline-derived CDR1 and CDR2 are SGDLS and YYNGEE. Trimming shortened V by 0 bases and J by 2 bases, and 15 bases separated the two germline ends. This CDR3 has 16 amino acids. CDR3 in amino acids: CASSVAGTWGAYEQYF. CDR3 nucleotides: TGTGCCAGCAGCGTAGCAGGAACCTGGGGAGCCTACGAGCAGTACTTC.

The CDR3 DNA reads TGTGCCAGCAGTGAACAGGTAGCGGGAGCCTACAATGAGCAGTTCTTC. Amino acid sequence: CASSEQVAGAYNEQFF. This sequence joins TRBV6-1 and TRBJ2-1; 9 bases agree with TRBD2. Germline trimming cut 2 bases from V and 2 bases from J; bases unmatched to any gene: 4. This CDR3 has 16 amino acids. The germline V gene encodes CDR1 MNHNS and CDR2 SASEGT.